This T cell receptor beta chain was sequenced during a study of T cells in Graves' hyperthyroidism and ophthalmopathy. This clonotype was observed at least ten times. RNA transcripts yielded amplified TCR beta CDR3 regions. The HTBI set primed first-round TCR CDR3 RT-PCR. Each CDR3 protein gets one entry after TCRdb re-called the multiplex PCR reads with MiXCR. The data contain 280,000 or so distinct CDR3 sequences, 20% to 30% of them singletons. This CDR3 comprises 15 residues. Trimming at V came to 2 bases and at J to 7 bases, leaving 9 bases not matched to a gene. Germline V gives CDR1 KGHSH, CDR2 LQKENI.

This TCR derives from a man in his forties with Graves' hyperthyroidism that later progressed to Graves' ophthalmopathy. Source material: blood. The chain is built from TRBV18 and TRBJ2-7; 9 bases are a match to TRBD1. Here the CDR3 reads CASSPSGTGLGEQYF. The CDR3 nucleotides read TGTGCCAGCTCACCAAGCGGGACAGGGCTAGGGGAGCAGTACTTC. Based on the CDR3 plus reference TRBV18 and TRBJ2-7, the full variable domain is NAGVMQNPRHLVRRRGQEARLRCSPMKGHSHVYWYRQLPEEGLKFMVYLQKENIIDESGMPKERFSAEFPKEGPSILRIQQVVRGDSAAYFCASSPSGTGLGEQYFGPGTRLTVT.